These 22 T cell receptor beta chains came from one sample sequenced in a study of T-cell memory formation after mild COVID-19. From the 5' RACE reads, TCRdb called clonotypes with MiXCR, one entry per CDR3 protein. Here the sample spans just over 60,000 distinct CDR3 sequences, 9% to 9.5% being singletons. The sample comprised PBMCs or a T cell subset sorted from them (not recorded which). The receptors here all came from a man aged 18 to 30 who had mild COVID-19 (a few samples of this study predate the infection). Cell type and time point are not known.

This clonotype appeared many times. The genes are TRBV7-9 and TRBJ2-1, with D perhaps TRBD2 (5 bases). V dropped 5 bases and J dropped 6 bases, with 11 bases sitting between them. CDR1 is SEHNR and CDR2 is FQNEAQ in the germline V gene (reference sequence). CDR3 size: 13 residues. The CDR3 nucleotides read TGTGCCAGCAGCCCGGTACTAGTCAATGAGCAGTTCTTC. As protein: CASSPVLVNEQFF.

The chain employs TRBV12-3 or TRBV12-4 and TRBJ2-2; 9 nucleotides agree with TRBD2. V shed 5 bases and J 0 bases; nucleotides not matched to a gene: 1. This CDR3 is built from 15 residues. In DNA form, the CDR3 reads TGTGCCAGCAGTGGACTAGCGACGAACACCGGGGAGCTGTTTTTT. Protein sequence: CASSGLATNTGELFF.

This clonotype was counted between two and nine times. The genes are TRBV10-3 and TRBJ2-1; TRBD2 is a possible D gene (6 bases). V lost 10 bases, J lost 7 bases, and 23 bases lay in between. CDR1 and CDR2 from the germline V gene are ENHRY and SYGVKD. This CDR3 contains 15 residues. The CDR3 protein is CATRGGTPLRNEQFF. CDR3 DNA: TGTGCCACGCGAGGCGGGACCCCGCTTCGGAATGAGCAGTTCTTC.

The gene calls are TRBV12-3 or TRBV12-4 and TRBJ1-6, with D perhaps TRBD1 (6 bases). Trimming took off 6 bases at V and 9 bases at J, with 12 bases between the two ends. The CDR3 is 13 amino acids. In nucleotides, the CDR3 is TGTGCCAGCAGCACAGGGCAGTTTTCACCCCTCCACTTT. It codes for CASSTGQFSPLHF.

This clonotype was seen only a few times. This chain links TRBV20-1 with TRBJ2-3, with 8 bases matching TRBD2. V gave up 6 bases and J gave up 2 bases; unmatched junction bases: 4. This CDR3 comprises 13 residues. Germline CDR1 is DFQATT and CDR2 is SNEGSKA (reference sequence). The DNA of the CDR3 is TGCAGTGCCGGGGGGGAAAACACAGATACGCAGTATTTT. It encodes CSAGGENTDTQYF.

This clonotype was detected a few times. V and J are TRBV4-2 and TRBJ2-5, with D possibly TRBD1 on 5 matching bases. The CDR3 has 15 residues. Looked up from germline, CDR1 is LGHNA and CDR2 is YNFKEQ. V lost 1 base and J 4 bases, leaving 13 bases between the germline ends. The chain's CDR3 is CASSQGIDSAETQYF. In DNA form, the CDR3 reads TGTGCCAGCAGCCAAGGAATCGACAGCGCAGAGACCCAGTACTTC.

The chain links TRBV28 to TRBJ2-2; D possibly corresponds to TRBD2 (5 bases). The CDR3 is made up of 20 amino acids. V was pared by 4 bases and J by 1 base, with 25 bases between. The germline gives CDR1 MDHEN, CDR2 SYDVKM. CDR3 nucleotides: TGTGCCAGCAGTTACCCCTCTTGGTTATCCCCGGGGATGAACACCGGGGAGCTGTTTTTT. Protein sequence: CASSYPSWLSPGMNTGELFF. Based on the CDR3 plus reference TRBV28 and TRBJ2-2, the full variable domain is DVKVTQSSRYLVKRTGEKVFLECVQDMDHENMFWYRQDPGLGLRLIYFSYDVKMKEKGDIPEGYSVSREKKERFSLILESASTNQTSMYLCASSYPSWLSPGMNTGELFFGEGSRLTVL.

This CDR3 is CASSPLDVNEQFF. The CDR3 DNA sequence: TGTGCCAGCTCACCCCTGGACGTCAATGAGCAGTTCTTC. The V and J genes are TRBV18 and TRBJ2-1; no definite D call. Looked up from germline, CDR1 is KGHSH and CDR2 is LQKENI. Trimming took 3 bases from V and 6 from J, leaving 9 bases between them. CDR3 length: 13 amino acids.

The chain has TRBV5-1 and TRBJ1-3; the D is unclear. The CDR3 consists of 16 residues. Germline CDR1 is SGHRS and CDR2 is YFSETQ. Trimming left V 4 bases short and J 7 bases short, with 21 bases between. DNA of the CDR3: TGCGCCAGCAGCCCGTCCCTCCCGGGGATGGGTAACACCATATATTTT. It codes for CASSPSLPGMGNTIYF. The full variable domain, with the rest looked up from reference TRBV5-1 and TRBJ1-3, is KAGVTQTPRYLIKTRGQQVTLSCSPISGHRSVSWYQQTPGQGLQFLFEYFSETQRNKGNFPGRFSGRQFSNSRSEMNVSTLELGDSALYLCASSPSLPGMGNTIYFGEGSWLTVV.

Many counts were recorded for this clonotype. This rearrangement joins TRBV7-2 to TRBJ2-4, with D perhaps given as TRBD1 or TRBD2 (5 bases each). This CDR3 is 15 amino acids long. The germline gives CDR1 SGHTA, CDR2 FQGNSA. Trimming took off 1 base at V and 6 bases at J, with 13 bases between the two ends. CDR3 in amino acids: CASSLGAGSLNIQYF. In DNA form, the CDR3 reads TGTGCCAGCAGCTTAGGTGCAGGGAGTCTAAACATTCAGTACTTC. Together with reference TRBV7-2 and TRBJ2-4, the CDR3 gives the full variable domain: GAGVSQSPSNKVTEKGKDVELRCDPISGHTALYWYRQSLGQGLEFLIYFQGNSAPDKSGLPSDRFSAERTGGSVSTLTIQRTQQEDSAVYLCASSLGAGSLNIQYFGAGTRLSVL.

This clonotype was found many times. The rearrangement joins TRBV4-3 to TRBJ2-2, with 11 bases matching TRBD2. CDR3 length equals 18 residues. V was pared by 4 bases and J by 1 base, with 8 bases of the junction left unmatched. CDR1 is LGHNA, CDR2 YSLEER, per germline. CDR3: CASSPLAGGAMNTGELFF. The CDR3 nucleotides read TGCGCCAGCAGCCCCTTAGCGGGGGGGGCCATGAACACCGGGGAGCTGTTTTTT.

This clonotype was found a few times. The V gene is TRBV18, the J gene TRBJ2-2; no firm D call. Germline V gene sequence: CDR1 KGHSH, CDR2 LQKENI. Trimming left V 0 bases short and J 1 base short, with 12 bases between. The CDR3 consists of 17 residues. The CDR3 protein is CASSPPISDVNTGELFF. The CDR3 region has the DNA TGTGCCAGCTCACCACCGATCTCCGATGTGAACACCGGGGAGCTGTTTTTT.

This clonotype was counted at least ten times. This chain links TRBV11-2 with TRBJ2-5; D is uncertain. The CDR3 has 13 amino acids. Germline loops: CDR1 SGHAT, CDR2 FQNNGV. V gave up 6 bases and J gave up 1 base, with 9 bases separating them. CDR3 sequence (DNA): TGTGCCAGCAGAGTGGCGACCCAAGAGACCCAGTACTTC. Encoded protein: CASRVATQETQYF.

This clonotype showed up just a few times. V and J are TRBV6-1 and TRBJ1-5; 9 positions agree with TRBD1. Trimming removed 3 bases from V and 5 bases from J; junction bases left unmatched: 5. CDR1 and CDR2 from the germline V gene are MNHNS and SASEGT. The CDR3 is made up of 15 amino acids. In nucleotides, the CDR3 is TGTGCCAGCAGTGATGGGACAGGGTGGGATCAGCCCCAGCATTTT. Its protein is CASSDGTGWDQPQHF.

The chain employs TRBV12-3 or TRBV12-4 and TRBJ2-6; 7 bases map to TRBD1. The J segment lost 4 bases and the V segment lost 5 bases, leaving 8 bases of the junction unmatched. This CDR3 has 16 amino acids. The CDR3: CASSTRQGQGANVLTF. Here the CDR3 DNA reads TGTGCCAGCAGTACCAGACAGGGACAGGGGGCCAACGTCCTGACTTTC.

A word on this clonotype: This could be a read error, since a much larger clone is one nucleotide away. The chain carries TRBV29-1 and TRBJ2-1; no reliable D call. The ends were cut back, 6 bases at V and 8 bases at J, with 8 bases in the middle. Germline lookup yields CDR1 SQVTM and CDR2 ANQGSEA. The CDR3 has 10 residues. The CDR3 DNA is TGCAGCGTGGCGTTGGATGAGCAGTTCTTC. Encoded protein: CSVALDEQFF.

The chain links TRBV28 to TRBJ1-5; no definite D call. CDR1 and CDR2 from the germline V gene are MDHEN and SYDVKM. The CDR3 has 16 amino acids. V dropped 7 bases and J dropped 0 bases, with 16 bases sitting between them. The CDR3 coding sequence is TGTGCCAGCACCGTCCCGGCGGGGTATAGCAATCAGCCCCAGCATTTT. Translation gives CASTVPAGYSNQPQHF.

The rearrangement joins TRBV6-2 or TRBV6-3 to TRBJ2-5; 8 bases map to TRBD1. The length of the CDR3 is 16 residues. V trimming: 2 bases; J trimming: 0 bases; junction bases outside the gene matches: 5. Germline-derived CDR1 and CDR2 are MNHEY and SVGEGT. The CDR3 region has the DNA TGTGCCAGCAGTTACGAGACAGGGGCCTACCAAGAGACCCAGTACTTC. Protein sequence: CASSYETGAYQETQYF.

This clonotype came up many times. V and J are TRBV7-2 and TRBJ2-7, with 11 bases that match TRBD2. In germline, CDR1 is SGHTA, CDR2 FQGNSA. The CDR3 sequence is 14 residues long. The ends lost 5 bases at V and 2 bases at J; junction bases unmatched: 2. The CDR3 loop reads CASSPSGGPYEQYF. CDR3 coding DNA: TGTGCCAGCAGCCCTAGCGGGGGGCCCTACGAGCAGTACTTC.

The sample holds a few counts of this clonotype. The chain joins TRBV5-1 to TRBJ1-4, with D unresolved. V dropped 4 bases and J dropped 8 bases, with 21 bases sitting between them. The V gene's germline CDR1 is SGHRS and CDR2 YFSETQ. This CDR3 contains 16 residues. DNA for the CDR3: TGCGCCAGCAGCAAAAGCCCGGGCCTTACACGGGAAAAACTGTTTTTT. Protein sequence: CASSKSPGLTREKLFF.

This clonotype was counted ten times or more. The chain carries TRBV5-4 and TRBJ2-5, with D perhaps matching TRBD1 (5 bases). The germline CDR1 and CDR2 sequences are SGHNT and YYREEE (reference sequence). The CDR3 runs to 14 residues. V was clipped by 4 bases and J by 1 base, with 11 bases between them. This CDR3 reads CASSQTVGQETQYF. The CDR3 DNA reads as TGTGCCAGCAGCCAGACAGTGGGCCAAGAGACCCAGTACTTC.

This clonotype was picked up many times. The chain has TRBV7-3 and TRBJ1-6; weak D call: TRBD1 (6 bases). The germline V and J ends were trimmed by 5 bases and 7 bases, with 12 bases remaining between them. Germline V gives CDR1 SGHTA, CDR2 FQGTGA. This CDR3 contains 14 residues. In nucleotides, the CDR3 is TGTGCCAGCAGCCGTGGACAGATAAATTCACCCCTCCACTTT. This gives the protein CASSRGQINSPLHF.